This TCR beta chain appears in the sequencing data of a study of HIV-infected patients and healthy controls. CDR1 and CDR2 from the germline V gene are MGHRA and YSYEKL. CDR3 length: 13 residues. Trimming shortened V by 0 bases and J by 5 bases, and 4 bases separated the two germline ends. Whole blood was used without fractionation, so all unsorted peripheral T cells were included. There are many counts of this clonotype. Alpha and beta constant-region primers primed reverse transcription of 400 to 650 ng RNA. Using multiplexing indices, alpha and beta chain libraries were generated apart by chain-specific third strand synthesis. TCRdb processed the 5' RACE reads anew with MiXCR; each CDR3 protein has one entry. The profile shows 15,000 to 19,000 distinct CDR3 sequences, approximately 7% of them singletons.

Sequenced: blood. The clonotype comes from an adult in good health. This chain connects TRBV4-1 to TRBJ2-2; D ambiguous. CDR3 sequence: CASSQERTGELFF. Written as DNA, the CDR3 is TGCGCCAGCAGCCAAGAGAGGACCGGGGAGCTGTTTTTT.